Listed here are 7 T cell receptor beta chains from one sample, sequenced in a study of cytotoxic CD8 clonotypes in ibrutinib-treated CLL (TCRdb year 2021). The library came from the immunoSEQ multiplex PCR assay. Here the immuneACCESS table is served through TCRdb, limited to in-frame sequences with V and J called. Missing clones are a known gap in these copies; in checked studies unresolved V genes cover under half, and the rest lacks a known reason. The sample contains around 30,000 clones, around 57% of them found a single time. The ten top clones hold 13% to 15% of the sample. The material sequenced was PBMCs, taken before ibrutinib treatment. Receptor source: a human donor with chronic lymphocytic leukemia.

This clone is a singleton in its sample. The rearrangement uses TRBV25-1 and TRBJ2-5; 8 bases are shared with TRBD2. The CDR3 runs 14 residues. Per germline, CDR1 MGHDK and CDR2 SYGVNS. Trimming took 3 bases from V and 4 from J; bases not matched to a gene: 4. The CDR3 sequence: CASSDLAGLETQYF. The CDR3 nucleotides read TGTGCCAGCAGTGATCTAGCGGGCCTAGAGACCCAGTACTTC. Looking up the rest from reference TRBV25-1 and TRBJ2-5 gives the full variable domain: EADIYQTPRYLVIGTGKKITLECSQTMGHDKMYWYQQDPGMELHLIHYSYGVNSTEKGDLSSESTVSRIRTEHFPLTLESARPSHTSQYLCASSDLAGLETQYFGPGTRLLVL.

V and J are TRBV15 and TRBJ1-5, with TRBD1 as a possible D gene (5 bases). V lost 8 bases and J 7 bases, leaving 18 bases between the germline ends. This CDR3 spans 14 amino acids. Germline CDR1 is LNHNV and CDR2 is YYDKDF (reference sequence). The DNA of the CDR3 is TGTGCCACCTGGGGCGGCGGGACGGGGCAGCCCCAGCATTTT. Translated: CATWGGGTGQPQHF.

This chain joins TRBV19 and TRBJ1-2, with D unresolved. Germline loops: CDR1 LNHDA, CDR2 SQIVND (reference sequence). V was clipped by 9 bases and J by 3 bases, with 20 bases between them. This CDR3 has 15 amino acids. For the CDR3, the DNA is TGTGCCAGCGCTGCCCGTTCGGACTTCGACTATGGCTACACCTTC. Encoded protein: CASAARSDFDYGYTF.

CDR3: CASSPSGVGRGGTEAFF. CDR3 in DNA: TGCGCCAGCAGCCCCTCAGGTGTAGGGAGGGGAGGCACTGAAGCTTTCTTT. The chain combines TRBV4-1 with TRBJ1-1, with D perhaps matching TRBD1 (5 bases). Germline values: CDR1 MGHRA, CDR2 YSYEKL. The CDR3 has 17 residues. V lost 4 bases and J lost 4, with 22 bases in between.

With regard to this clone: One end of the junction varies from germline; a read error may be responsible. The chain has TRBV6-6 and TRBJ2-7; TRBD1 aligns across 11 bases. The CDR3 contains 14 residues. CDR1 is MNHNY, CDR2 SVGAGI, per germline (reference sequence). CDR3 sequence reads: CTSSWTGGAYEQYF. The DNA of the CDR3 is TGTACCAGCAGTTGGACAGGGGGCGCCTACGAGCAGTACTTC.

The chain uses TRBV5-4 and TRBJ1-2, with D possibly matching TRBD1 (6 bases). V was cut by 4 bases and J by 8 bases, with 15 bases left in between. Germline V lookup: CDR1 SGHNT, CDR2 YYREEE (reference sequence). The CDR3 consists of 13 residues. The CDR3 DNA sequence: TGTGCCAGCAGCCGTAACCGGGACACAGGCTACACCTTC. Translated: CASSRNRDTGYTF.

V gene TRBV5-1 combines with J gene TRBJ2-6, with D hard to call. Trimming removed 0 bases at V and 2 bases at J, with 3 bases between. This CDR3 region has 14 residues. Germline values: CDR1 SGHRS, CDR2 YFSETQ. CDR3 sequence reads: CASSLAPGANVLTF. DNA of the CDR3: TGCGCCAGCAGCTTGGCGCCTGGGGCCAACGTCCTGACTTTC.